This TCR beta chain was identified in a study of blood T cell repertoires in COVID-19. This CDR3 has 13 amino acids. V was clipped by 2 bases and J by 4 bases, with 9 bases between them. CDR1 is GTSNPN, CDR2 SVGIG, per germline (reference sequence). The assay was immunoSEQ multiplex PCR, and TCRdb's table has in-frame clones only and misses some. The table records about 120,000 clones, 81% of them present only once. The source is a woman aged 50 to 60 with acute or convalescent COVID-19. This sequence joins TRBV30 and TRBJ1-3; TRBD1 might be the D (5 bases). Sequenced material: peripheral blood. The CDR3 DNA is TGTGCCTGGAGTACCTCAGGGGGAAACACCATATATTTT. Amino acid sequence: CAWSTSGGNTIYF.